This is a list of T cell receptor beta chains from one sample in a study of response to subunit inactivated influenza vaccine. TCRdb reprocessed the RT-PCR reads with MiXCR, giving one entry per CDR3 protein. The sample has 450,000 to 600,000 distinct CDR3 sequences, roughly 7.6% seen once; the top ten hold around 14%. The specimen comprised PBMCs from blood, sampled about 23 months after vaccination. These receptors originate from a man aged 50 to 75 who received an inactivated influenza vaccine. Both conserved end residues are part of each CDR3. Fields, in order: D gene, J gene, clone size, V gene, CDR3 length, CDR3 protein, CDR3 DNA. A D gene is named only where the DNA matches it firmly. A row's size may be missing; if present it is once, few, many or a size class.

d_call: TRBD2; j_call: TRBJ2-7; clone_size: .; v_call: TRBV11-2; cdr3_length: 19; cdr3_aa: CASRLSGTSGAQSSYEQYF; cdr3_nt: TGTGCCAGCAGACTTTCCGGGACTAGCGGGGCTCAGAGCTCCTACGAGCAGTACTTC
d_call: .; j_call: TRBJ1-6; clone_size: many; v_call: TRBV10-3; cdr3_length: 14; cdr3_aa: CAISRDTGYQPLHF; cdr3_nt: TGTGCCATCAGTAGGGACACCGGGTATCAACCCCTCCACTTT
d_call: TRBD1; j_call: TRBJ2-1; clone_size: .; v_call: TRBV20-1; cdr3_length: 13; cdr3_aa: CSASYEGAGEQFF; cdr3_nt: TGCAGTGCTAGTTACGAGGGGGCGGGTGAGCAGTTCTTC
d_call: .; j_call: TRBJ2-3; clone_size: many; v_call: TRBV7-3; cdr3_length: 15; cdr3_aa: CASSLKPGGVYTQYF; cdr3_nt: TGTGCCAGCAGCTTAAAGCCCGGGGGAGTTTATACGCAGTATTTT
d_call: .; j_call: TRBJ1-1; clone_size: .; v_call: TRBV3-1; cdr3_length: 15; cdr3_aa: CASSQDVGRGTEAFF; cdr3_nt: TGTGCCAGCAGCCAAGATGTGGGGAGGGGCACTGAAGCTTTCTTT
d_call: TRBD1; j_call: TRBJ1-2; clone_size: many; v_call: TRBV29-1; cdr3_length: 13; cdr3_aa: CSVWTGNNYGYTF; cdr3_nt: TGCAGCGTCTGGACAGGGAATAACTATGGCTACACCTTC
d_call: .; j_call: TRBJ1-2; clone_size: many; v_call: TRBV7-2; cdr3_length: 14; cdr3_aa: CASSLGERVYGYTF; cdr3_nt: TGTGCCAGCAGCTTAGGGGAGCGGGTCTATGGCTACACCTTC
d_call: .; j_call: TRBJ2-7; clone_size: .; v_call: TRBV6-2/TRBV6-3; cdr3_length: 15; cdr3_aa: CASSPLQGNSYEQYF; cdr3_nt: TGTGCCAGCAGTCCCCTACAGGGCAACTCCTACGAGCAGTACTTC
d_call: TRBD1; j_call: TRBJ2-7; clone_size: .; v_call: TRBV4-3; cdr3_length: 16; cdr3_aa: CASSQVTGGAYYEQYF; cdr3_nt: TGCGCCAGCAGCCAGGTTACAGGGGGCGCCTACTACGAGCAGTACTTC
d_call: TRBD1; j_call: TRBJ2-5; clone_size: .; v_call: TRBV29-1; cdr3_length: 12; cdr3_aa: CSVVQGYETQYF; cdr3_nt: TGCAGCGTTGTACAGGGGTATGAGACCCAGTACTTC
d_call: TRBD2; j_call: TRBJ2-1; clone_size: .; v_call: TRBV28; cdr3_length: 13; cdr3_aa: CASRTSGSNEQFF; cdr3_nt: TGTGCCAGCAGGACTAGCGGGAGTAATGAGCAGTTCTTC
d_call: TRBD1; j_call: TRBJ2-7; clone_size: few; v_call: TRBV18; cdr3_length: 14; cdr3_aa: CASSRDRGHGEQYF; cdr3_nt: TGTGCCAGCTCACGGGACAGGGGGCATGGCGAGCAGTACTTC
d_call: .; j_call: TRBJ1-5; clone_size: .; v_call: TRBV5-4; cdr3_length: 14; cdr3_aa: CASSFGGANQPQHF; cdr3_nt: TGTGCCAGCAGCTTCGGCGGAGCCAATCAGCCCCAGCATTTT
d_call: .; j_call: TRBJ2-3; clone_size: few; v_call: TRBV20-1; cdr3_length: 13; cdr3_aa: CSAPSGSTDTQYF; cdr3_nt: TGCAGTGCCCCGAGCGGTAGCACAGATACGCAGTATTTT
d_call: .; j_call: TRBJ1-1; clone_size: .; v_call: TRBV7-9; cdr3_length: 14; cdr3_aa: CASVKGDVNTEAFF; cdr3_nt: TGTGCCAGCGTGAAGGGGGATGTGAACACTGAAGCTTTCTTT
d_call: TRBD2; j_call: TRBJ2-7; clone_size: .; v_call: TRBV7-2; cdr3_length: 16; cdr3_aa: CASSLALAGAAYEQYF; cdr3_nt: TGTGCCAGCAGCTTAGCACTAGCGGGGGCCGCCTACGAGCAGTACTTC
d_call: TRBD2; j_call: TRBJ2-1; clone_size: few; v_call: TRBV5-1; cdr3_length: 16; cdr3_aa: CASGPSSGRSYNEQFF; cdr3_nt: TGCGCCAGCGGACCCTCTAGCGGGAGGTCCTACAATGAGCAGTTCTTC
d_call: .; j_call: TRBJ2-3; clone_size: .; v_call: TRBV10-3; cdr3_length: 14; cdr3_aa: CAIRRDSSTDTQYF; cdr3_nt: TGTGCCATCAGGAGAGACAGCTCCACAGATACGCAGTATTTT
d_call: TRBD2; j_call: TRBJ2-2; clone_size: many; v_call: TRBV6-1; cdr3_length: 13; cdr3_aa: CASSRLAAGELFF; cdr3_nt: TGTGCCAGCAGTCGACTAGCTGCCGGGGAGCTGTTTTTT
d_call: .; j_call: TRBJ2-6; clone_size: few; v_call: TRBV15; cdr3_length: 20; cdr3_aa: CATSRNKGTGRGSGANVLTF; cdr3_nt: TGTGCCACCAGCAGAAATAAAGGCACAGGGAGAGGCTCTGGGGCCAACGTCCTGACTTTC
d_call: .; j_call: TRBJ2-3; clone_size: medium-sized; v_call: TRBV6-5; cdr3_length: 14; cdr3_aa: CASSYSKSTDTQYF; cdr3_nt: TGTGCCAGCAGTTACTCTAAAAGCACAGATACGCAGTATTTT
d_call: TRBD2; j_call: TRBJ2-1; clone_size: few; v_call: TRBV7-9; cdr3_length: 15; cdr3_aa: CASSPAGGPWNEQFF; cdr3_nt: TGTGCCAGCAGCCCAGCGGGAGGGCCATGGAATGAGCAGTTCTTC
d_call: TRBD2; j_call: TRBJ2-5; clone_size: few; v_call: TRBV11-2; cdr3_length: 16; cdr3_aa: CASRSSGLAHRETQYF; cdr3_nt: TGTGCCAGCAGATCATCGGGACTAGCGCATAGAGAGACCCAGTACTTC
d_call: .; j_call: TRBJ1-5; clone_size: many; v_call: TRBV5-5; cdr3_length: 14; cdr3_aa: CASSYQTGNQPQHF; cdr3_nt: TGTGCCAGCAGCTACCAGACAGGCAATCAGCCCCAGCATTTT
d_call: TRBD2; j_call: TRBJ2-5; clone_size: few; v_call: TRBV4-3; cdr3_length: 18; cdr3_aa: CASSQALGTSGFQETQYF; cdr3_nt: TGCGCCAGCAGCCAAGCCTTGGGGACTAGCGGGTTTCAGGAGACCCAGTACTTC
d_call: TRBD2; j_call: TRBJ2-1; clone_size: few; v_call: TRBV4-3; cdr3_length: 15; cdr3_aa: CASSVTLAGQPEQFF; cdr3_nt: TGCGCCAGCAGCGTTACACTAGCGGGGCAGCCTGAGCAGTTCTTC
d_call: TRBD1; j_call: TRBJ1-2; clone_size: few; v_call: TRBV7-2; cdr3_length: 14; cdr3_aa: CASSLEDRANGYTF; cdr3_nt: TGTGCCAGCAGCTTAGAAGACAGGGCGAATGGCTACACCTTC
d_call: .; j_call: TRBJ2-7; clone_size: few; v_call: TRBV4-1; cdr3_length: 14; cdr3_aa: CASSQGAVGYEQYF; cdr3_nt: TGCGCCAGCAGCCAAGGAGCGGTGGGATACGAGCAGTACTTC
d_call: .; j_call: TRBJ2-7; clone_size: .; v_call: TRBV24-1; cdr3_length: 12; cdr3_aa: CATSDWDGEQYF; cdr3_nt: TGTGCCACCAGTGATTGGGACGGCGAGCAGTACTTC
d_call: .; j_call: TRBJ2-1; clone_size: .; v_call: TRBV11-2; cdr3_length: 14; cdr3_aa: CSSSLVADFKEQFF; cdr3_nt: TGTTCCAGCAGCTTAGTTGCGGACTTCAAAGAGCAGTTCTTC
d_call: .; j_call: TRBJ2-2; clone_size: many; v_call: TRBV12-3/TRBV12-4; cdr3_length: 13; cdr3_aa: CASREGLTGELFF; cdr3_nt: TGTGCCAGCAGGGAGGGTCTTACCGGGGAGCTGTTTTTT